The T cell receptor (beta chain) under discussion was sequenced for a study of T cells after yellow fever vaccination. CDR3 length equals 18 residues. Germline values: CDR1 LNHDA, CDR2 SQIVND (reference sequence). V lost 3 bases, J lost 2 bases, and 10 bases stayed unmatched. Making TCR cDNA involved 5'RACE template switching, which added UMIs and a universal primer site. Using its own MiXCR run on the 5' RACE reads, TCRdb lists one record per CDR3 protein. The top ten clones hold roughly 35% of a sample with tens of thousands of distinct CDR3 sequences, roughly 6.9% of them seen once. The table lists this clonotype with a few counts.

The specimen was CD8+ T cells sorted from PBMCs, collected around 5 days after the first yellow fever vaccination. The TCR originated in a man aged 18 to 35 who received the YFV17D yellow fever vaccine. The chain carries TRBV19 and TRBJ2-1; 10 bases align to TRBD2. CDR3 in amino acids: CASSINPRTSGTYNEQFF. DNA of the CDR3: TGTGCCAGTAGTATTAACCCCCGGACTAGCGGAACCTACAATGAGCAGTTCTTC.